These T cell receptor beta chains were read from a single sample in a study of blood T cell repertoires in COVID-19. The protocol was immunoSEQ multiplex PCR, while the TCRdb copy is restricted to in-frame clones and leaves out a portion. The sample includes about 46,000 clones, more than 85% of them seen just once. The specimen sequenced was peripheral blood. These receptors originate from a man between 45 and 60 years old with acute or convalescent COVID-19. The CDR3 runs from the conserved cysteine through the conserved F or W. D genes are given only for firm matches. Part of the rows lack a size; the others show once, few, many or a class for expanded clones.

d_call: -; clone_size: -; v_call: TRBV4-1; j_call: TRBJ1-5; cdr3_nt: TGCGCCAGCAGCCAAGATTCGGCGGGGGGCCATCAGCCCCAGCATTTT; cdr3_aa: CASSQDSAGGHQPQHF
d_call: TRBD2; clone_size: -; v_call: TRBV3-1/TRBV3-2; j_call: TRBJ2-7; cdr3_nt: TGTGCCAGCAGCCAAGTTTCCGGACTAGCGGCCTACGAGCAGTACTTC; cdr3_aa: CASSQVSGLAAYEQYF
d_call: -; clone_size: -; v_call: TRBV9; j_call: TRBJ1-5; cdr3_nt: TGTGCCAGCAGCGCCTTACAGGGAAGCAATCAGCCCCAGCATTTT; cdr3_aa: CASSALQGSNQPQHF
d_call: TRBD2; clone_size: -; v_call: TRBV20-1; j_call: TRBJ2-7; cdr3_nt: TGCAGTGCTAGTCGGGGGGGCGACGGCTACGAGCAGTACTTC; cdr3_aa: CSASRGGDGYEQYF
d_call: -; clone_size: few; v_call: TRBV27; j_call: TRBJ1-3; cdr3_nt: TGTGCCAGCAGTCCCAGTTGGCTCTCTGGAAACACCATATATTTT; cdr3_aa: CASSPSWLSGNTIYF
d_call: -; clone_size: -; v_call: TRBV30; j_call: TRBJ2-1; cdr3_nt: TGTGCCTGGGCATTAAACAGGGATGAGCAGTTCTTC; cdr3_aa: CAWALNRDEQFF
d_call: TRBD1; clone_size: -; v_call: TRBV2; j_call: TRBJ2-5; cdr3_nt: TGTGCCAGCATGAAAGGTGACAGGGTCCCTACAGAGACCCAGTACTTC; cdr3_aa: CASMKGDRVPTETQYF
d_call: -; clone_size: -; v_call: TRBV4-2; j_call: TRBJ2-3; cdr3_nt: TGTGCCAGCAGCGTTGACATTTCTAGCGTCGCAGATACGCAGTATTTT; cdr3_aa: CASSVDISSVADTQYF
d_call: -; clone_size: -; v_call: TRBV12-3/TRBV12-4; j_call: TRBJ2-2; cdr3_nt: TGTGCCAGCAGTAAACAGAACACCGGGGAGCTGTTTTTT; cdr3_aa: CASSKQNTGELFF
d_call: -; clone_size: -; v_call: TRBV7-2; j_call: TRBJ2-3; cdr3_nt: TGTGCCAGCAGCCCGAACGGGGTAGGCACAGATACGCAGTATTTT; cdr3_aa: CASSPNGVGTDTQYF
d_call: TRBD2; clone_size: -; v_call: TRBV3-1/TRBV3-2; j_call: TRBJ2-1; cdr3_nt: TGTGCCAGCAGCTGGCCCGGGACTAGCGGGGGGGGTGAGCAGTTCTTC; cdr3_aa: CASSWPGTSGGGEQFF
d_call: TRBD1; clone_size: -; v_call: TRBV20-1; j_call: TRBJ1-1; cdr3_nt: TGCAGTGCTAGTTATGGACAGGGGGAAGCTTTCTTT; cdr3_aa: CSASYGQGEAFF
d_call: TRBD1; clone_size: medium-sized; v_call: TRBV11-1; j_call: TRBJ2-7; cdr3_nt: TGTGCCAGCAGCGTTTCTACAGGGGACATCTCCTACGAGCAGTACTTC; cdr3_aa: CASSVSTGDISYEQYF
d_call: TRBD1; clone_size: -; v_call: TRBV2; j_call: TRBJ1-2; cdr3_nt: TGTGCCAGCAGTTCCGACAGGGGCTATGGCTACACCTTC; cdr3_aa: CASSSDRGYGYTF
d_call: TRBD2; clone_size: -; v_call: TRBV6-5; j_call: TRBJ2-7; cdr3_nt: TGTGCCAGCAGTTACGACGGCTCCGGGACTACCTACGAGCAGTACTTC; cdr3_aa: CASSYDGSGTTYEQYF
d_call: -; clone_size: -; v_call: TRBV3-1/TRBV3-2; j_call: TRBJ2-1; cdr3_nt: TGTGCCAGCACCGCCACGGCGGGGGCCACCTACAATGAGCAGTTCTTC; cdr3_aa: CASTATAGATYNEQFF
d_call: TRBD1; clone_size: -; v_call: TRBV28; j_call: TRBJ1-1; cdr3_nt: TGTGCCAGCGAAACAGGGGGCGGCCTTGGAACTGAAGCTTTCTTT; cdr3_aa: CASETGGGLGTEAFF
d_call: TRBD2; clone_size: -; v_call: TRBV5-1; j_call: TRBJ2-1; cdr3_nt: TGCGCCAGCAGCTTGAGCGGGAAGAGCTCCTACAATGAGCAGTTCTTC; cdr3_aa: CASSLSGKSSYNEQFF
d_call: -; clone_size: -; v_call: TRBV12-3/TRBV12-4; j_call: TRBJ2-7; cdr3_nt: TGTGCCAGCAGTTTAGCCAGGGGCTACGAGCAGTACTTC; cdr3_aa: CASSLARGYEQYF
d_call: TRBD1; clone_size: -; v_call: TRBV3-1/TRBV3-2; j_call: TRBJ2-5; cdr3_nt: TGTGCCAGCAGACACGCCCGGGGACAGGGGGCCGTCGGAGAGACCCAGTACTTC; cdr3_aa: CASRHARGQGAVGETQYF
d_call: -; clone_size: -; v_call: TRBV12-3/TRBV12-4; j_call: TRBJ2-3; cdr3_nt: TGTGCCAGCAGTAGGGACAAAAATACGCAGTATTTT; cdr3_aa: CASSRDKNTQYF
d_call: -; clone_size: -; v_call: TRBV7-3; j_call: TRBJ2-2; cdr3_nt: TGTGCCAGCAGCTTAACCAGCAGAGGGCCCGGGGAGCTGTTTTTT; cdr3_aa: CASSLTSRGPGELFF
d_call: TRBD1; clone_size: -; v_call: TRBV11-2; j_call: TRBJ1-1; cdr3_nt: TGTGCCAGCAGCGTACTCCGGGACAGGGCGACTGAAGCTTTCTTT; cdr3_aa: CASSVLRDRATEAFF
d_call: -; clone_size: -; v_call: TRBV4-1; j_call: TRBJ2-3; cdr3_nt: TGCGCCAGCAGCCCCCACGGACAGACGAAAAGCACAGATACGCAGTATTTT; cdr3_aa: CASSPHGQTKSTDTQYF
d_call: TRBD2; clone_size: once; v_call: TRBV7-3; j_call: TRBJ2-3; cdr3_nt: TGTGCCAGCAGCCCAGGACTAGCGGGGTATATAAATACGCAGTATTTT; cdr3_aa: CASSPGLAGYINTQYF
d_call: TRBD2; clone_size: -; v_call: TRBV24-1; j_call: TRBJ2-1; cdr3_nt: TGTGCCACCAGCCGACTGACTAGCGGGGGTCACAATGAGCAGTTCTTC; cdr3_aa: CATSRLTSGGHNEQFF
d_call: -; clone_size: -; v_call: TRBV7-8; j_call: TRBJ1-3; cdr3_nt: TGTGCCAGCAGCTTCGCAGGGCTCATCGGAAACACCATATATTTT; cdr3_aa: CASSFAGLIGNTIYF
d_call: -; clone_size: once; v_call: TRBV9; j_call: TRBJ2-7; cdr3_nt: TGTGCCAGCAGCGTCAGGGGATCCGCCGAGCAGTACTTC; cdr3_aa: CASSVRGSAEQYF
d_call: -; clone_size: -; v_call: TRBV2; j_call: TRBJ1-3; cdr3_nt: TGTGCCAGCGGGGACATCTCTGGAAACACCATATATTTT; cdr3_aa: CASGDISGNTIYF
d_call: -; clone_size: -; v_call: TRBV6-5; j_call: TRBJ1-5; cdr3_nt: TGTGCCTCGAGTGCACAGGTCAATCAGCCCCAGCATTTT; cdr3_aa: CASSAQVNQPQHF
d_call: -; clone_size: -; v_call: TRBV19; j_call: TRBJ2-2; cdr3_nt: TGTGCCAGTAGGGGAGCGCGGACCGGGGAGCTGTTTTTT; cdr3_aa: CASRGARTGELFF
d_call: TRBD2; clone_size: few; v_call: TRBV27; j_call: TRBJ2-2; cdr3_nt: TGTGCCAGCAGTTTGATTAGCGGGGGGTTTCCCGGGGAGCTGTTTTTT; cdr3_aa: CASSLISGGFPGELFF
d_call: TRBD1; clone_size: -; v_call: TRBV5-4; j_call: TRBJ2-1; cdr3_nt: TGTGCCAGCAGCCACGCGGGACAGGCGAGCAATGAGCAGTTCTTC; cdr3_aa: CASSHAGQASNEQFF
d_call: -; clone_size: -; v_call: TRBV11-2; j_call: TRBJ2-7; cdr3_nt: TGTGCCAGCATACCTGGGGCGGGGCCCTACGAGCAGTACTTC; cdr3_aa: CASIPGAGPYEQYF
d_call: -; clone_size: -; v_call: TRBV18; j_call: TRBJ1-5; cdr3_nt: TGTGCCAGCTCCCCTCGGGGGGGTAACCAGCCCCAGCATTTT; cdr3_aa: CASSPRGGNQPQHF
d_call: TRBD1; clone_size: -; v_call: TRBV2; j_call: TRBJ1-4; cdr3_nt: TGTGCCAGCGTCAGGGGGCTGGTTAATGAAAAACTGTTTTTT; cdr3_aa: CASVRGLVNEKLFF
d_call: -; clone_size: -; v_call: TRBV5-6; j_call: TRBJ2-7; cdr3_nt: TGTGCCAGCAGCTTGGCCCCAGGGTCCCACGAGCAGTACTTC; cdr3_aa: CASSLAPGSHEQYF